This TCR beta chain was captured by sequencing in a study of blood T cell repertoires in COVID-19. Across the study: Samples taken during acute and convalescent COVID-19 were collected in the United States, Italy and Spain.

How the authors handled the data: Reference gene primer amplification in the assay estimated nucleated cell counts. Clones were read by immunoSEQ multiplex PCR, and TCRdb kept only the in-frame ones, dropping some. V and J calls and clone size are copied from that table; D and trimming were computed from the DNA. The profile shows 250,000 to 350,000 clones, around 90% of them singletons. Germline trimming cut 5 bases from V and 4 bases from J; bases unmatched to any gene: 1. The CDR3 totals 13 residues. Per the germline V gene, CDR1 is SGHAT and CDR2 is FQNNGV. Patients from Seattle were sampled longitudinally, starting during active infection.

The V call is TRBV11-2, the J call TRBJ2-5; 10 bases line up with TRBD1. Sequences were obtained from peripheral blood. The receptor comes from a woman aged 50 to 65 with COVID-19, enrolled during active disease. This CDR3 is CASSRDRGETQYF. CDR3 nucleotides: TGTGCCAGCAGCCGGGACAGGGGAGAGACCCAGTACTTC.